A single sample gave rise to the 20 T cell receptor beta chains below, sequenced in a study of blood T cell repertoires in COVID-19. TCRdb keeps only in-frame clones here, not all; method: immunoSEQ multiplex PCR. The sample shows some 390,000 clones, 89% of them seen only once. The source material was peripheral blood. The receptors stem from a woman aged 40 to 49 with COVID-19, enrolled during active disease.

The rearrangement uses TRBV6-2 or TRBV6-3 and TRBJ1-1, with D uncertain. Germline CDR1 MNHEY, CDR2 SVGEGT. Trimming shortened V by 2 bases and J by 2 bases, and 15 bases separated the two germline ends. This CDR3 has 16 amino acids. CDR3 region: CASSYPLGRSNTEAFF. The CDR3 DNA follows: TGTGCCAGCAGTTACCCTCTGGGCCGGTCCAACACTGAAGCTTTCTTT.

V gene TRBV5-1 combines with J gene TRBJ1-5; D not resolved. This CDR3 region has 13 residues. Germline V gene sequence: CDR1 SGHRS, CDR2 YFSETQ. The V end was cut by 0 bases, the J end by 5 bases, with 6 bases between. This CDR3 is CASSLDGDQPQHF. CDR3 DNA: TGCGCCAGCAGCTTGGACGGGGATCAGCCCCAGCATTTT.

This clone has only one observation. The genes are TRBV4-2 and TRBJ2-7, with TRBD1 matching 8 bases. In germline, CDR1 is LGHNA, CDR2 YNFKEQ. The CDR3 runs to 16 residues. Trimming removed 4 bases from V and 2 bases from J; junction bases left unmatched: 10. In nucleotides, the CDR3 is TGTGCCAGCAGCCCAGGACAGGGATCCCTAACCTACGAGCAGTACTTC. Translated, it gives CASSPGQGSLTYEQYF.

CDR3 residues: CASSPEGGVQPQHF. The CDR3 DNA reads as TGTGCCAGCTCACCAGAGGGGGGGGTTCAGCCCCAGCATTTT. The gene calls are TRBV18 and TRBJ1-5; D is perhaps TRBD1 (6 bases). The CDR3 contains 14 residues. V dropped 2 bases and J dropped 6 bases, with 11 bases sitting between them. Germline values: CDR1 KGHSH, CDR2 LQKENI.

V and J are TRBV12-3 or TRBV12-4 and TRBJ2-7; D is perhaps TRBD1 (5 bases). The CDR3 covers 13 residues. The V end was cut by 3 bases, the J end by 6 bases, with 12 bases between. The CDR3 region has the DNA TGTGCCAGCAGTTTTCACTCCCAGGGCGAGCAGTACTTC. Its translation: CASSFHSQGEQYF.

This chain joins TRBV6-1 and TRBJ1-3, with a tentative D call TRBD1 (5 bases). The CDR3 sequence is 16 residues long. The ends were cut back, 0 bases at V and 0 bases at J, with 9 bases in the middle. Germline CDR1 reads MNHNS; CDR2 reads SASEGT. The CDR3 loop reads CASSEATVFSGNTIYF. The CDR3 coding sequence is TGTGCCAGCAGTGAAGCGACAGTTTTCTCTGGAAACACCATATATTTT.

A note on this clone: This sample includes further DNA sequences coding for the same CDR3. CDR3 region: CASSLGRNTEAFF. The DNA of the CDR3 is TGTGCCAGCAGTTTAGGGAGGAACACTGAAGCTTTCTTT. The rearrangement links TRBV27 to TRBJ1-1, with D uncertain. CDR3 length equals 13 residues. V shed 2 bases and J shed 1 base, with 5 bases lying between them. The germline V gene encodes CDR1 MNHEY and CDR2 SMNVEV (reference sequence).

With regard to this clone: The same CDR3 can be traced to other DNA sequences in this sample. The chain uses TRBV27 and TRBJ1-5, with 9 nucleotides matching TRBD1. Germline CDR1 and CDR2: MNHEY and SMNVEV (reference sequence). The CDR3 runs to 15 residues. J was trimmed by 4 bases and V by 2 bases; bases with no gene match: 3. CDR3 DNA: TGTGCCAGCAGTTTAAACAGGGGGCCAAATCAGCCCCAGCATTTT. Its translation: CASSLNRGPNQPQHF.

This clone has only a few counts. The chain uses TRBV25-1 and TRBJ1-2; D gene ambiguous. V was clipped by 1 base and J by 5 bases, with 14 bases between them. The CDR3 is made up of 15 amino acids. The germline gives CDR1 MGHDK, CDR2 SYGVNS. The CDR3 nucleotides read TGTGCCAGCAGTGAATTTAGAGGATCTTTTTATGGCTACACCTTC. Protein: CASSEFRGSFYGYTF.

CDR3 amino acids: CASSLEPRSSYEQYF. Here the CDR3 DNA reads TGTGCCAGCAGCTTGGAGCCTAGAAGCTCCTACGAGCAGTACTTC. The genes are TRBV11-2 and TRBJ2-7; the D is unclear. Germline CDR1 SGHAT, CDR2 FQNNGV. V was pared by 3 bases and J by 0 bases, with 12 bases between. The CDR3 is 15 amino acids.

The rearrangement uses TRBV11-3 and TRBJ2-3; 8 bases agree with TRBD2. Germline lookup yields CDR1 SGHNT and CDR2 YENEEA. The V and J ends lost 5 bases and 0 bases, in that order; junction bases with no gene match: 10. The CDR3 loop spans 17 amino acids. The CDR3 sequence is CASSPRRGVRSTDTQYF. Written as DNA, the CDR3 is TGTGCCAGCAGCCCTAGGCGGGGGGTACGGAGCACAGATACGCAGTATTTT.

This clone appeared a few times. The chain combines TRBV11-2 with TRBJ1-1; weak D call: TRBD1 (6 bases). Trimming shortened V by 4 bases and J by 0 bases, and 9 bases separated the two germline ends. This CDR3 has 14 residues. Per the germline V gene, CDR1 is SGHAT and CDR2 is FQNNGV. This CDR3 is CASSSQGMNTEAFF. CDR3 coding DNA: TGTGCCAGCAGCTCACAGGGTATGAACACTGAAGCTTTCTTT.

The chain recombines TRBV10-3 with TRBJ2-7; D might be TRBD2 (6 bases). This CDR3 is 11 amino acids long. Germline CDR1 is ENHRY and CDR2 is SYGVKD. Trimming removed 8 bases from V and 6 bases from J, with 11 bases in between. CDR3 sequence: CAIGVGGEQYF. The CDR3 DNA reads as TGTGCCATCGGTGTCGGGGGCGAGCAGTACTTC.

V usage is TRBV30 and J usage is TRBJ2-7; 11 bases are a match to TRBD2. V dropped 4 bases and J dropped 4; count of bases not matched to a gene: 9. The length of the CDR3 is 15 residues. The germline V gene has CDR1 GTSNPN and CDR2 SVGIG (reference sequence). The CDR3 is CAWTGLAALGYEQYF. In DNA form, the CDR3 reads TGTGCCTGGACGGGACTAGCGGCACTAGGGTACGAGCAGTACTTC.

The chain links TRBV5-8 to TRBJ1-2; no firm D call. The CDR3 spans 12 residues. The V end was cut by 4 bases, the J end by 14 bases, with 18 bases between. Germline V CDR1 and CDR2: SGHTS, YDEGEE. CDR3 sequence reads: CASSRIWARTTF. The CDR3 DNA is TGTGCCAGCAGCAGAATCTGGGCCCGTACTACCTTC. The whole variable domain, remainder taken from reference TRBV5-8 and TRBJ1-2, is EAGVTQSPTHLIKTRGQQATLRCSPISGHTSVYWYQQALGLGLQFLLWYDEGEERNRGNFPPRFSGRQFPNYSSELNVNALELEDSALYLCASSRIWARTTFGSGTRLTVV.

Regarding this clone: The limits of the CDR3 on the DNA are not certain, so only TCRdb's listed CDR3 is given. This CDR3 is CASTDVGLGAEVFF. The J gene is TRBJ1-1, the V gene TRBV19; the table names TRBD1, a call not compared with the DNA. Germline V CDR1 and CDR2: LNHDA, SQIVND (reference sequence). The CDR3 is 14 residues long, counting both termini.

The chain uses TRBV7-2 and TRBJ1-6; maybe TRBD1 (6 bases). Deletions cut 2 bases from V and 6 bases from J, with 11 bases between. Per germline, CDR1 SGHTA and CDR2 FQGNSA. CDR3 size: 15 residues. The CDR3 here is CASSLLGASNSPLHF. CDR3 sequence (DNA): TGTGCCAGCAGCTTATTGGGGGCAAGTAATTCACCCCTCCACTTT.

To note about this clone: The same CDR3 can be traced to other DNA sequences in this sample. V usage is TRBV6-2 or TRBV6-3 and J usage is TRBJ2-7, with D maybe TRBD1 (6 bases). The V gene's germline CDR1 is MNHEY and CDR2 SVGEGT. CDR3 length: 14 residues. Trimming took off 6 bases at V and 1 base at J, with 13 bases between the two ends. CDR3 sequence: CASSPPTGSYEQYF. DNA for the CDR3: TGTGCCAGCAGCCCCCCGACAGGTTCCTACGAGCAGTACTTC.

The gene calls are TRBV6-2 or TRBV6-3 and TRBJ1-1; 7 nucleotides align to TRBD1. V shed 2 bases, J shed 3 bases, and the junction held 6 bases outside the gene matches. The CDR3 length is 15 residues. Germline assignment: CDR1 MNHEY and CDR2 SVGEGT. The CDR3 bases are TGTGCCAGCAGTTACCTCGGGACAGATTACACTGAAGCTTTCTTT. Protein: CASSYLGTDYTEAFF.

The V and J genes are TRBV30 and TRBJ1-3, with D uncertain. V lost 3 bases, J lost 4 bases, and 4 bases lay in between. This CDR3 contains 11 residues. CDR1 is GTSNPN and CDR2 is SVGIG in the germline V gene (reference sequence). The CDR3 spells CAWSPGNTIYF. CDR3 sequence (DNA): TGTGCCTGGAGCCCAGGAAACACCATATATTTT. Combining the CDR3 with reference TRBV30 and TRBJ1-3 gives the whole variable domain SQTIHQWPATLVQPVGSPLSLECTVEGTSNPNLYWYRQAAGRGLQLLFYSVGIGQISSEVPQNLSASRPQDRQFILSSKKLLLSDSGFYLCAWSPGNTIYFGEGSWLTVV.